This T cell receptor (beta chain) was profiled in a study of blood T cell repertoires in COVID-19. Using immunoSEQ multiplex PCR, the repertoire was profiled, and TCRdb retains in-frame clones only, with some absent. The sample yields about 320,000 clones, over 75% seen once. Sequencing was carried out using PBMCs or T cells enriched from blood (not recorded which). The TCR sequence derives from a man aged 25 to 40 who had recovered from COVID-19.

CDR3 amino acids: CASMTQDKAETQRFYEQYF. Written as DNA, the CDR3 is TGTGCCAGTATGACCCAGGATAAAGCTGAGACCCAACGTTTCTACGAGCAGTACTTC. The genes are TRBV19 and TRBJ2-7; no reliable D call. CDR3 length: 19 amino acids. Trimming shortened V by 7 bases and J by 3 bases, and 31 bases separated the two germline ends. Per the germline V gene, CDR1 is LNHDA and CDR2 is SQIVND (reference sequence).